Below, 20 T cell receptor beta chains from the same sample are listed, as sequenced in a study of OX40 agonist ivuxolimab in advanced cancers. Clones were read by immunoSEQ multiplex PCR, and TCRdb kept only the in-frame ones, dropping some. This table has 65,000 to 95,000 clones, 90% appearing once. The sample consisted of CD4+ or CD8+ T cells sorted from blood, taken in a trial of the OX40 agonist ivuxolimab. The receptor set was obtained from an adult with an advanced solid tumor such as melanoma, head and neck, liver or kidney cancer.

The V gene is TRBV7-2, the J gene TRBJ2-3; TRBD2 is a possible D gene (6 bases). Germline V gene lookup returns CDR1 SGHTA and CDR2 FQGNSA. V gave up 8 bases and J gave up 2 bases, with 14 bases separating them. The CDR3 has 14 residues. The chain's CDR3 is CASLPGDPTDTQYF. In nucleotides, the CDR3 is TGTGCCAGCTTGCCGGGGGACCCCACAGATACGCAGTATTTT. Drawing the rest from reference TRBV7-2 and TRBJ2-3, the complete variable domain is GAGVSQSPSNKVTEKGKDVELRCDPISGHTALYWYRQSLGQGLEFLIYFQGNSAPDKSGLPSDRFSAERTGGSVSTLTIQRTQQEDSAVYLCASLPGDPTDTQYFGPGTRLTVL.

The chain carries TRBV29-1 and TRBJ1-2; the match to TRBD1 covers 7 bases. Germline assignment: CDR1 SQVTM and CDR2 ANQGSEA. Losses at the gene ends were 5 bases for V and 5 bases for J; bases not matched to a gene: 5. The CDR3 covers 12 residues. CDR3 DNA: TGCAGCGTTTCGGGACAGAAGTATGGCTACACCTTC. This codes for CSVSGQKYGYTF. The entire variable domain, with the rest obtained from reference TRBV29-1 and TRBJ1-2, is as follows: SAVISQKPSRDICQRGTSLTIQCQVDSQVTMMFWYRQQPGQSLTLIATANQGSEATYESGFVIDKFPISRPNLTFSTLTVSNMSPEDSSIYLCSVSGQKYGYTFGSGTRLTVV.

This chain uses TRBV28 with TRBJ1-4, with D possibly matching TRBD1 (5 bases). The germline CDR1 and CDR2 sequences are MDHEN and SYDVKM. This CDR3 has 16 amino acids. Deletions cut 4 bases from V and 3 bases from J, with 15 bases between. Here the CDR3 DNA reads TGTGCCAGCAGTTATAGGTCAGGGCATGCTAATGAAAAACTGTTTTTT. This codes for CASSYRSGHANEKLFF.

This sequence joins TRBV19 and TRBJ2-3; D ambiguous. Trimming shortened V by 7 bases and J by 0 bases, and 11 bases separated the two germline ends. Per the germline V gene, CDR1 is LNHDA and CDR2 is SQIVND (reference sequence). The CDR3 is made up of 14 amino acids. The CDR3 loop is CASTVGRSTDTQYF. CDR3 coding DNA: TGTGCCAGTACGGTTGGGCGGAGCACAGATACGCAGTATTTT.

The chain combines TRBV29-1 with TRBJ1-3; D possibly corresponds to TRBD1 (5 bases). Germline V gene sequence: CDR1 SQVTM, CDR2 ANQGSEA. The germline V and J ends were trimmed by 8 bases and 2 bases, with 10 bases remaining between them. The CDR3 consists of 12 residues. CDR3 amino acids: CSSAGAGNTIYF. The DNA for the CDR3 is TGCAGCTCTGCGGGGGCTGGAAACACCATATATTTT.

The chain combines TRBV30 with TRBJ1-4, with unresolved D. Trimming removed 0 bases from V and 8 bases from J, with 13 bases in between. The CDR3 is 14 residues long. The germline V gene encodes CDR1 GTSNPN and CDR2 SVGIG (reference sequence). The CDR3 reads CAWSVRQVGEKLFF. CDR3 nucleotides: TGTGCCTGGAGTGTACGGCAGGTCGGCGAAAAACTGTTTTTT.

The gene calls are TRBV29-1 and TRBJ2-1; TRBD1 aligns across 8 bases. V shed 6 bases, J shed 0 bases, and the junction held 4 bases outside the gene matches. Germline loops: CDR1 SQVTM, CDR2 ANQGSEA. The CDR3 contains 14 residues. The CDR3 region has the DNA TGCAGCGTGGGGGACAGGAGCTCCTACAATGAGCAGTTCTTC. Translating it yields CSVGDRSSYNEQFF.

The V and J genes are TRBV6-4 and TRBJ2-7, with D unresolved. Germline V gene data show CDR1 as MRHNA and CDR2 as SNTAGT. CDR3 length equals 15 residues. Trimming took off 0 bases at V and 0 bases at J, with 9 bases between the two ends. Here the CDR3 DNA reads TGTGCCAGCAGTGACTCCTCTGCACACTCCTACGAGCAGTACTTC. Translated: CASSDSSAHSYEQYF.

This rearrangement joins TRBV18 to TRBJ1-1; no reliable D call. This CDR3 has 14 residues. The V gene lost 0 bases and the J gene lost 1 base, with 6 bases spanning the gap. The V gene's germline CDR1 is KGHSH and CDR2 LQKENI. The CDR3 DNA is TGTGCCAGCTCACCACCAGGGCAGAACACTGAAGCTTTCTTT. Protein sequence: CASSPPGQNTEAFF.

V and J are TRBV30 and TRBJ1-6; tentative D call: TRBD1 (5 bases). Between the trimmed V and J ends, which lost 5 bases and 8 bases, there was a span of 13 bases. Per germline, CDR1 GTSNPN and CDR2 SVGIG (reference sequence). The CDR3 covers 13 residues. As DNA, the CDR3 is TGTGCCTGGCACCCCGGGGGGGATTCACCCCTCCACTTT. Translation gives CAWHPGGDSPLHF.

V gene TRBV13 combines with J gene TRBJ1-5; D is unresolved. Trimming cost V 5 bases and J 9 bases, with 11 bases left between them. The CDR3 has 12 residues. CDR1 and CDR2 (germline): PRHDT, FYEKMQ (reference sequence). The CDR3 region is CASSPVGGPQHF. The CDR3 DNA sequence: TGTGCCAGCAGCCCAGTGGGAGGGCCCCAGCATTTT.

The chain employs TRBV11-2 and TRBJ1-2, with TRBD1 identical over 7 bases. This CDR3 region has 14 residues. Germline CDR1 is SGHAT and CDR2 is FQNNGV. The ends lost 5 bases at V and 3 bases at J; junction bases unmatched: 6. CDR3 sequence: CASSATTGDYGYTF. The CDR3, as DNA: TGTGCCAGCAGCGCAACAACAGGGGACTATGGCTACACCTTC.

CDR3 coding DNA: TGTGCCAGCAGCGATCGTAGCGTGGGTGAGACCCAGTACTTC. Residues: CASSDRSVGETQYF. This chain links TRBV11-2 with TRBJ2-5, with D possibly TRBD2 on 5 matching bases. Germline V gene data show CDR1 as SGHAT and CDR2 as FQNNGV. This CDR3 contains 14 residues. V gave up 5 bases and J gave up 5 bases, with 15 bases separating them.

V is TRBV5-1 and J is TRBJ2-6; possibly TRBD1 for D (5 bases). The germline V and J ends were trimmed by 10 bases and 0 bases, with 17 bases remaining between them. The length of the CDR3 is 16 residues. In germline, CDR1 is SGHRS, CDR2 YFSETQ. As DNA, the CDR3 is TGCGCCTCCGCCCCGGACACCAACTCTGGGGCCAACGTCCTGACTTTC. Residues: CASAPDTNSGANVLTF. Using reference TRBV5-1 and TRBJ2-6 for the parts outside the CDR3, the full variable domain is KAGVTQTPRYLIKTRGQQVTLSCSPISGHRSVSWYQQTPGQGLQFLFEYFSETQRNKGNFPGRFSGRQFSNSRSEMNVSTLELGDSALYLCASAPDTNSGANVLTFGAGSRLTVL.

This chain connects TRBV18 to TRBJ2-5, with 8 bases lining up with TRBD2. V shed 2 bases and J 0 bases; nucleotides not matched to a gene: 2. The CDR3 is 15 amino acids. The germline V gene has CDR1 KGHSH and CDR2 LQKENI. This CDR3 is CASSPSSGHQETQYF. The DNA for the CDR3 is TGTGCCAGCTCACCATCTAGCGGGCACCAAGAGACCCAGTACTTC.

On this clone itself: Distinct nucleotide sequences in the sample also encode this CDR3. V usage is TRBV5-1 and J usage is TRBJ1-1; D uncertain. The germline V and J ends were trimmed by 1 base and 2 bases, with 3 bases remaining between them. CDR3 length equals 12 residues. CDR1 is SGHRS and CDR2 is YFSETQ in the germline V gene. The CDR3 region has the DNA TGCGCCAGCAGCTTGTCAAACACTGAAGCTTTCTTT. Translated: CASSLSNTEAFF.

V usage is TRBV5-1 and J usage is TRBJ2-5; the D gene is possibly TRBD1 (6 bases). The CDR3 loop spans 16 amino acids. Germline V gene sequence: CDR1 SGHRS, CDR2 YFSETQ. Trimming cost V 1 base and J 4 bases, with 17 bases left between them. CDR3 sequence reads: CASSLNPTGMVETQYF. The CDR3 DNA is TGCGCCAGCAGCTTGAACCCTACAGGGATGGTAGAGACCCAGTACTTC.

This sequence joins TRBV6-4 and TRBJ1-5; D gene ambiguous. The V gene's germline CDR1 is MRHNA and CDR2 SNTAGT. This CDR3 has 14 amino acids. V gave up 3 bases and J gave up 7 bases, with 13 bases separating them. In DNA, the CDR3 is TGTGCCAGCAGTGAGTGGGGAAGTGGGCAGCCCCAGCATTTT. Translation gives CASSEWGSGQPQHF.

This clone was observed once. This chain links TRBV18 with TRBJ2-1, with D possibly being TRBD1 or TRBD2 (5 bases each). Germline V gives CDR1 KGHSH, CDR2 LQKENI. This CDR3 has 15 residues. Trimming pared 2 bases from V and 2 bases from J, leaving 10 bases between. This chain's CDR3 is CASSPRDGTYNEQFF. The CDR3 region has the DNA TGTGCCAGCTCACCAAGGGACGGAACCTACAATGAGCAGTTCTTC.

J is TRBJ2-7 and V is TRBV6-1; 8 positions agree with TRBD1. The CDR3 is 14 amino acids. With V trimmed by 8 bases and J by 6 bases, 12 bases remained unmatched. The V gene's germline CDR1 is MNHNS and CDR2 SASEGT. CDR3 bases: TGTGCCAGCCCGGGACAGGCGGAGGTCGGCGAGCAGTACTTC. Translated, it gives CASPGQAEVGEQYF.